The 28 T cell receptor beta chains presented below share a single source sample, sequenced in a study of beta chain features in type 1 diabetes. Study-level results: All four CD4+ subsets of Type 1 diabetes patients contained TCRB CDR3s that were moderately but significantly shorter.

Every bit of the isolated RNA underwent reverse transcription, so sequencing read expressed TCRB transcripts. Assay used: immunoSEQ multiplex PCR; TCRdb lists only in-frame clones, some missing. The sample lists over 600,000 clones; roughly 12% were seen once. The antigens these receptors bind are not known. Sequenced sample: naive CD4+ T cells from blood. The receptors were gathered from a young man with type 1 diabetes.

The chain recombines TRBV5-6 with TRBJ1-2, with a tentative D call TRBD1 (5 bases). CDR1 is SGHDT and CDR2 is YYEEEE in the germline V gene. Between the trimmed V and J ends, which lost 2 bases and 3 bases, there was a span of 11 bases. This CDR3 contains 14 residues. CDR3 sequence reads: CASSLVQGYYGYTF. The CDR3 DNA follows: TGTGCCAGCAGCTTAGTTCAGGGATACTATGGCTACACCTTC.

The CDR3 loop is CASSPSNGAGEKLFF. The CDR3 DNA reads as TGTGCCAGCTCACCATCCAACGGGGCTGGTGAAAAACTGTTTTTT. The chain carries TRBV18 and TRBJ1-4; D possibly corresponds to TRBD1 (5 bases). Germline CDR1 KGHSH, CDR2 LQKENI. Trimming pared 2 bases from V and 7 bases from J, leaving 14 bases between. The length of the CDR3 is 15 residues.

The CDR3 here is CASSARLAGGYEQYF. In nucleotides, the CDR3 is TGTGCCAGCAGTGCTCGACTAGCGGGGGGTTACGAGCAGTACTTC. V gene TRBV25-1 combines with J gene TRBJ2-7; 13 bases match TRBD2. V was clipped by 4 bases and J by 4 bases; unmatched bases: 4. In germline, CDR1 is MGHDK, CDR2 SYGVNS. The CDR3 is made up of 15 amino acids.

The chain is built from TRBV9 and TRBJ1-1; possible D gene TRBD1, 6 bases. The CDR3 is made up of 15 amino acids. Trimming pared 2 bases from V and 3 bases from J, leaving 14 bases between. CDR1 and CDR2 from the germline V gene are SGDLS and YYNGEE. CDR3 sequence: CASSVTQGIDTEAFF. The DNA of the CDR3 is TGTGCCAGCAGCGTGACCCAGGGGATAGACACTGAAGCTTTCTTT.

The chain links TRBV5-1 to TRBJ2-6; D may be TRBD2 (5 bases). Germline CDR1 SGHRS, CDR2 YFSETQ. CDR3 length: 16 residues. With 3 bases removed from V and 0 bases from J, the gap between germline ends came to 10 bases. The CDR3 DNA reads TGCGCCAGCAGCTCCCGGGGATTCTCTGGGGCCAACGTCCTGACTTTC. Translating it yields CASSSRGFSGANVLTF.

The rearrangement joins TRBV30 to TRBJ2-5; TRBD2 matches 11 bases. After removal of 0 bases from V and 6 bases from J, the junction contained 9 bases not matched to a gene. This CDR3 region has 16 residues. The V gene's germline CDR1 is GTSNPN and CDR2 SVGIG (reference sequence). In nucleotides, the CDR3 is TGTGCCTGGAGTGTAAAGGATAGCGGGGGGGGTAAGACCCAGTACTTC. Translating it yields CAWSVKDSGGGKTQYF.

This rearrangement joins TRBV7-9 to TRBJ2-7; 9 nucleotides align to TRBD1. Looked up from germline, CDR1 is SEHNR and CDR2 is FQNEAQ (reference sequence). The CDR3 runs 13 residues. The V and J ends lost 5 bases and 5 bases, in that order; junction bases with no gene match: 4. The CDR3 region is CASSLTGGHEQYF. CDR3 in DNA: TGTGCCAGCAGCCTGACAGGGGGGCACGAGCAGTACTTC.

This clone was seen a handful of times. The CDR3 loop reads CASSPYPTGREPLHF. Written as DNA, the CDR3 is TGTGCCAGCAGTCCCTACCCGACAGGGCGGGAACCCCTCCACTTT. The V gene is TRBV28, the J gene TRBJ1-6; 7 nucleotides match TRBD1. Germline loops: CDR1 MDHEN, CDR2 SYDVKM. The CDR3 length is 15 residues. The ends lost 5 bases at V and 12 bases at J; junction bases unmatched: 13.

The table lists this clone with a few counts. The rearrangement links TRBV2 to TRBJ2-4, with D maybe TRBD2 (6 bases). This CDR3 is 15 amino acids long. The germline V gene has CDR1 SNHLY and CDR2 FYNNEI. V shed 6 bases and J shed 8 bases, with 20 bases lying between them. CDR3: CASRGGTAVRDIQYF. CDR3 DNA: TGTGCCAGCAGGGGCGGGACCGCAGTCAGGGACATTCAGTACTTC.

This clone was detected only a few times. The chain employs TRBV4-2 and TRBJ2-2; TRBD1 might be the D (8 bases). Germline V gene data show CDR1 as LGHNA and CDR2 as YNFKEQ. This CDR3 is built from 19 residues. Trimming removed 0 bases at V and 6 bases at J, with 23 bases between. The CDR3 DNA reads TGTGCCAGCAGCCAAGACCTGGTTACAGGGGGGGCCTGGCCCGGGGAGCTGTTTTTT. Its translation: CASSQDLVTGGAWPGELFF.

The chain uses TRBV10-3 and TRBJ1-2; 8 bases line up with TRBD1. The CDR3 contains 16 residues. Germline values: CDR1 ENHRY, CDR2 SYGVKD. The J segment lost 8 bases and the V segment lost 11 bases, leaving 22 bases of the junction unmatched. The CDR3 is CAVGPGQDINIGGYTF. In nucleotides, the CDR3 is TGTGCCGTTGGACCGGGACAGGACATCAATATAGGGGGCTACACCTTC.

The chain employs TRBV11-2 and TRBJ2-7, with 7 positions matching TRBD1. CDR1 and CDR2 (germline): SGHAT, FQNNGV. Losses at the gene ends were 5 bases for V and 4 bases for J; bases not matched to a gene: 2. CDR3 length: 12 amino acids. For the CDR3, the DNA is TGTGCCAGCAGCGCACAGGGGTACGAGCAGTACTTC. This encodes CASSAQGYEQYF.

This chain uses TRBV4-2 with TRBJ2-6, with D possibly matching TRBD1 (5 bases). The CDR3 spans 16 residues. From germline, CDR1 is LGHNA and CDR2 YNFKEQ. The V end was cut by 3 bases, the J end by 2 bases, with 11 bases between. This chain's CDR3 is CASSQRQTPGANVLTF. The CDR3 bases are TGTGCCAGCAGCCAGCGACAGACTCCTGGGGCCAACGTCCTGACTTTC.

The table lists this clone with a few counts. Other DNA sequences in this specimen translate into the identical CDR3. The chain is built from TRBV7-3 and TRBJ2-1; the D is unclear. CDR3 size: 12 residues. The V gene's germline CDR1 is SGHTA and CDR2 FQGTGA. Deletions cut 2 bases from V and 6 bases from J, with 5 bases between. Written as DNA, the CDR3 is TGTGCCAGCAGCTTAGTCGGCAATGAGCAGTTCTTC. Protein sequence: CASSLVGNEQFF.

This clone was seen more than once but under ten times. J is TRBJ1-1 and V is TRBV11-1; the D is unclear. V was cut by 2 bases and J by 0 bases, with 4 bases left in between. The CDR3 spans 13 residues. Germline V gives CDR1 SGHAT, CDR2 FQDESV (reference sequence). CDR3 coding DNA: TGTGCCAGCAGCTTACACCTGAACACTGAAGCTTTCTTT. This sequence encodes CASSLHLNTEAFF. The whole variable domain, filled in from reference TRBV11-1 and TRBJ1-1, reads EAEVAQSPRYKITEKSQAVAFWCDPISGHATLYWYRQILGQGPELLVQFQDESVVDDSQLPKDRFSAERLKGVDSTLKIQPAELGDSAMYLCASSLHLNTEAFFGQGTRLTVV.

A few counts support this clone. This rearrangement joins TRBV9 to TRBJ1-6; the D is unclear. Between the trimmed V and J ends, which lost 0 bases and 4 bases, there was a span of 11 bases. Germline CDR1 is SGDLS and CDR2 is YYNGEE. The CDR3 loop spans 16 amino acids. CDR3 DNA sequence: TGTGCCAGCAGCGTAGAGGATTCAGCTTATAATTCACCCCTCCACTTT. Amino acid sequence: CASSVEDSAYNSPLHF. Full variable domain (remainder filled in from reference TRBV9 and TRBJ1-6): DSGVTQTPKHLITATGQRVTLRCSPRSGDLSVYWYQQSLDQGLQFLIQYYNGEERAKGNILERFSAQQFPDLHSELNLSSLELGDSALYFCASSVEDSAYNSPLHFGNGTRLTVT.

The chain is built from TRBV14 and TRBJ2-5, with D perhaps TRBD1 (6 bases). Germline V gene lookup returns CDR1 SGHDN and CDR2 FVKESK. Trimming cost V 0 bases and J 6 bases, with 17 bases left between them. This CDR3 comprises 16 residues. Here the CDR3 reads CASSQEVRSQGQTQYF. DNA for the CDR3: TGTGCCAGCAGCCAAGAGGTGCGGTCACAGGGACAGACCCAGTACTTC.

This clone was seen a few times. The chain links TRBV6-1 to TRBJ2-3, with 12 bases that match TRBD2. The ends lost 6 bases at V and 4 bases at J; junction bases unmatched: 5. The germline CDR1 and CDR2 sequences are MNHNS and SASEGT. The CDR3 is 15 residues long. The CDR3 nucleotides read TGTGCCAGCAGGGCCGGGACTAGCGGGCCAGATACGCAGTATTTT. Translating gives CASRAGTSGPDTQYF.

This clone showed up just a few times. The chain's CDR3 is CASSFRGTNTQYF. For the CDR3, the DNA is TGTGCCAGCAGCTTTAGGGGGACCAATACGCAGTATTTT. This rearrangement joins TRBV7-2 to TRBJ2-3; tentative D call: TRBD1 (6 bases). The CDR3 contains 13 residues. Trimming shortened V by 3 bases and J by 7 bases, and 11 bases separated the two germline ends. CDR1 SGHTA and CDR2 FQGNSA come from the germline V gene.

This clone was detected a few times. This rearrangement joins TRBV29-1 to TRBJ2-7, with D tentatively TRBD2 (6 bases). The CDR3 is made up of 12 amino acids. Germline V gene lookup returns CDR1 SQVTM and CDR2 ANQGSEA. The ends were cut back, 3 bases at V and 2 bases at J, with 8 bases in the middle. CDR3 region: CSVEEGPYEQYF. The CDR3 nucleotides are TGCAGCGTTGAGGAGGGTCCCTACGAGCAGTACTTC.

This chain connects TRBV7-6 to TRBJ2-1; 7 positions agree with TRBD1. From germline, CDR1 is SGHVS and CDR2 FNYEAQ. The CDR3 is 16 residues long. Unmatched junction bases numbered 12, after V lost 5 bases and J lost 5 bases. Here the CDR3 reads CASSRPAGTADNEQFF. The CDR3 DNA follows: TGTGCCAGCAGCCGACCAGCCGGGACAGCAGACAATGAGCAGTTCTTC.

V gene TRBV28 combines with J gene TRBJ2-5; TRBD1 agrees at 7 bases. CDR3 size: 12 residues. CDR1 is MDHEN, CDR2 SYDVKM, per germline. CDR3 residues: CAIGQVQETQYF. The CDR3 DNA sequence: TGTGCAATCGGACAGGTACAAGAGACCCAGTACTTC.

CDR3 amino acids: CASSPLSTDTQYF. In nucleotides, the CDR3 is TGTGCCAGCAGCCCTCTGAGCACAGATACGCAGTATTTT. This rearrangement joins TRBV14 to TRBJ2-3, with D hard to call. The CDR3 totals 13 residues. The V gene lost 4 bases and the J gene lost 0 bases, with 5 bases spanning the gap. Germline V lookup: CDR1 SGHDN, CDR2 FVKESK.

V usage is TRBV7-2 and J usage is TRBJ2-7, with TRBD2 identical over 9 bases. From germline, CDR1 is SGHTA and CDR2 FQGNSA. The junction had 6 bases not matched to a gene; V was cut back by 6 bases and J by 3 bases. This CDR3 is built from 14 residues. CDR3 bases: TGTGCCAGCAGTCAACGAGCGGGGGGCTACGAGCAGTACTTC. It translates to CASSQRAGGYEQYF.

This clone has more than one count but fewer than ten. The chain couples TRBV7-8 to TRBJ1-5; no clear D gene. Germline-derived CDR1 and CDR2 are SGHVS and FQNEAQ. The CDR3 is made up of 15 amino acids. Trimming took 4 bases from V and 5 from J, leaving 15 bases between them. The CDR3 loop is CASSWTGLADQPQHF. The CDR3 nucleotides read TGTGCCAGCAGCTGGACTGGGCTAGCCGATCAGCCCCAGCATTTT.

The CDR3 DNA follows: TGTGCCAGCAGCGTAGGTAGGGAAGGGCGTCAGCCCCAGCATTTT. Its translation: CASSVGREGRQPQHF. This chain uses TRBV9 with TRBJ1-5; no definite D call. Germline V lookup: CDR1 SGDLS, CDR2 YYNGEE. The CDR3 is made up of 15 amino acids. V was pared by 0 bases and J by 6 bases, with 13 bases between.

This clone was observed a handful of times. The same CDR3 can be traced to other DNA sequences in this sample. V usage is TRBV7-3 and J usage is TRBJ2-7, with 9 nucleotides matching TRBD1. The junction had 3 bases not matched to a gene; V was cut back by 4 bases and J by 2 bases. Looked up from germline, CDR1 is SGHTA and CDR2 is FQGTGA. The CDR3 is 14 residues long. The CDR3 is CASSSGQGPYEQYF. CDR3 DNA sequence: TGTGCCAGCAGCTCTGGACAGGGGCCCTACGAGCAGTACTTC.

This clone has just a few counts. The chain couples TRBV28 to TRBJ1-2, with TRBD1 identical over 8 bases. The junction had 6 bases not matched to a gene; V was cut back by 5 bases and J by 4 bases. The CDR3 covers 14 residues. The V gene's germline CDR1 is MDHEN and CDR2 SYDVKM. CDR3 in amino acids: CASSVTGEAYGYTF. For the CDR3, the DNA is TGTGCCAGCAGTGTGACAGGGGAGGCCTATGGCTACACCTTC.